This record looks at one T cell receptor (beta chain) sequence and its context. Its target is not known. The data derive from a study of T cells in Graves' hyperthyroidism and ophthalmopathy. The patients, who ranged from 18 to 65 in age, presented with newly diagnosed hyperthyroidism lasting under 2 months. Based on clinical symptoms, serum thyroxine and TRAb, thyroid ultrasound and orbital computed tomography, diagnoses were reached. RNA transcripts provided the source from which TCR beta CDR3 regions were amplified. The HTBI set primed first-round TCR CDR3 RT-PCR. TCRdb used MiXCR to reprocess the multiplex PCR reads, holding one entry per CDR3 protein. The table lists approximately 590,000 distinct CDR3 sequences, 46% of them singletons, with nearly 8.5% in the top ten. This CDR3 comprises 12 residues. After removal of 8 bases from V and 8 bases from J, the junction contained 9 bases not matched to a gene. Germline-derived CDR1 and CDR2 are SQVTM and ANQGSEA.

Findings of the study overall: Before onset, ophthalmopathy was predicted by the model a median 6.5 months earlier.

The source of this sequence is a woman aged 18-29 years with Graves' hyperthyroidism. The chain links TRBV29-1 to TRBJ1-2; the match to TRBD1 covers 9 bases. Sequenced input: peripheral blood or thyroid tissue (not recorded which). This chain's CDR3 is CSSTGTGSGYTF. CDR3 coding DNA: TGCAGCTCTACCGGGACAGGGTCGGGCTACACCTTC.